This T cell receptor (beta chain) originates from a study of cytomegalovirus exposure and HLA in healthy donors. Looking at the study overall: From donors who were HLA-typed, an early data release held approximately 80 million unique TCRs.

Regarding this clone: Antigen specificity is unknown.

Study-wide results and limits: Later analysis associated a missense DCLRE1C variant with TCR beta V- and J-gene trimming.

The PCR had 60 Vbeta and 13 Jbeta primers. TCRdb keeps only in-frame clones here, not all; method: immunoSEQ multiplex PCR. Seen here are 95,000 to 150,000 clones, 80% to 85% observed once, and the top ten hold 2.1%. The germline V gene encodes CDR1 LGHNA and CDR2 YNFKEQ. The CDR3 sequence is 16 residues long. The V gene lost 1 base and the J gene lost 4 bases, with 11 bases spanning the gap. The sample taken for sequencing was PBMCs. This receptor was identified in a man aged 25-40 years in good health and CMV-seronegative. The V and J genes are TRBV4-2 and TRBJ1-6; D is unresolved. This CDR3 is CASSQGLDLYNSPLHF. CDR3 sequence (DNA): TGTGCCAGCAGCCAAGGGCTGGACTTATATAATTCACCCCTCCACTTT.